This TCR beta chain stems from a study of post-analysis software for immune sequencing data. Study-level information: Recorded disease courses covered relapsing-remitting, secondary progressive and progressive-relapsing multiple sclerosis. Some patients had no subtype annotation. Overall study results and limits: F measure grouped same-batch samples tightly together. Higher frequency in patients than in controls was seen for about five TRBV segments, with TRBV5-6, TRBV5-1 and TRBV20-1 among them. Significantly decreased normalized Chao1 diversity was recorded for multiple sclerosis patients relative to controls.

Per the germline V gene, CDR1 is MGHRA and CDR2 is YSYEKL. Trimming took 0 bases from V and 7 from J, leaving 9 bases between them. The CDR3 loop spans 13 amino acids. This clonotype was seen a few times. Its antigen is undetermined. Presence of unique molecular identifiers characterized the TCR beta cDNA libraries. Each sample of roughly 0.85 to 11 million input T cells yielded roughly 500,000 cDNA molecules, so each molecule approximated one T cell. TCRdb recomputed calls from the PCR reads with MiXCR, one row per CDR3 protein. The table includes 820,000 or so distinct CDR3 sequences, roughly 50% detected once.

The rearrangement links TRBV4-1 to TRBJ1-1; possibly TRBD1 for D (6 bases). The TCR originated in a girl under 18 with multiple sclerosis. The sample was blood. The CDR3 region has the DNA TGCGCCAGCAGCCAAGAACAGGGTAGTGAAGCTTTCTTT. Translating it yields CASSQEQGSEAFF.